The 11 T cell receptor beta chains below all came from one sample that was sequenced in a study of blood T cells in healthy people across ages. Primed by a sample-barcoded 5' primer and a J-beta primer mix, a second PCR proceeded for about 7 to 11 cycles. TCRdb called the 5' RACE reads again in MiXCR, with one record for every CDR3 protein. The table shows about 640,000 distinct CDR3 sequences, with approximately 30% occurring only once. Sequenced sample: blood. The receptors here all came from a woman of 80 years or more in good health.

This clonotype has at least ten counts. This rearrangement joins TRBV29-1 to TRBJ2-3; 9 bases are shared with TRBD2. This CDR3 contains 15 residues. Looked up from germline, CDR1 is SQVTM and CDR2 is ANQGSEA. V lost 7 bases, J lost 1 base, and 9 bases stayed unmatched. DNA of the CDR3: TGCAGCGGCACCCTAGCGGGGTTAGGCACAGATACGCAGTATTTT. It yields the protein CSGTLAGLGTDTQYF.

In its sample, this clonotype was seen many times. The chain links TRBV6-1 to TRBJ2-1; tentative D call: TRBD2 (5 bases). This CDR3 spans 15 amino acids. The V end was cut by 8 bases, the J end by 5 bases, with 19 bases between. Germline V lookup: CDR1 MNHNS, CDR2 SASEGT. The CDR3 spells CASSQLRTPNNEQFF. The CDR3 DNA sequence: TGTGCCAGCTCCCAGCTAAGGACTCCCAACAATGAGCAGTTCTTC.

This chain links TRBV9 with TRBJ2-5, with D perhaps matching TRBD2 (5 bases). The germline CDR1 and CDR2 sequences are SGDLS and YYNGEE. V lost 4 bases to trimming and J lost 11 bases, with 18 bases between them. The CDR3 extends over 13 amino acids. The CDR3 here is CASSSPTSNEQYF. In DNA, the CDR3 is TGTGCCAGCAGCTCTCCAACTAGTAATGAGCAGTACTTC.

This clonotype turned up a few times. This clone may be a read error of a much larger clone one base away. The CDR3 region is CATSRRTSGGNTQYF. The CDR3 nucleotides are TGTGCCACCAGCAGACGGACTAGCGGGGGAAATACGCAGTATTTT. The J gene is TRBJ2-3, the V gene TRBV15; TRBD2 matches 13 bases. There are 15 residues in the CDR3. V trimming: 2 bases; J trimming: 7 bases; junction bases outside the gene matches: 3. Germline V gene sequence: CDR1 LNHNV, CDR2 YYDKDF (reference sequence).

The chain carries TRBV7-9 and TRBJ2-1; D is ambiguous. Per germline, CDR1 SEHNR and CDR2 FQNEAQ (reference sequence). This CDR3 has 16 residues. V gave up 5 bases and J gave up 7 bases, with 21 bases separating them. CDR3 DNA: TGTGCCAGCAGCCCTAAGACGCAGCCTGGAGCGAATGAGCAGTTCTTC. Its protein product is CASSPKTQPGANEQFF.

This clonotype was recorded at least ten times. V and J are TRBV7-2 and TRBJ2-1; unclear D gene. In germline, CDR1 is SGHTA, CDR2 FQGNSA. Trimming took 5 bases from V and 0 from J, leaving 17 bases between them. CDR3 length: 17 amino acids. This CDR3 reads CASSRTSGPSSYNEQFF. In DNA, the CDR3 is TGTGCCAGCAGCCGGACGTCAGGACCCAGCTCCTACAATGAGCAGTTCTTC.

CDR3 protein: CASSFSGPGSKGYTF. The CDR3 bases are TGTGCCAGCAGTTTCAGCGGGCCGGGCTCTAAGGGGTACACCTTC. The chain has TRBV27 and TRBJ1-2, with D possibly TRBD1 on 5 matching bases. In germline, CDR1 is MNHEY, CDR2 SMNVEV (reference sequence). The CDR3 totals 15 residues. The germline V and J ends were trimmed by 3 bases and 11 bases, with 22 bases remaining between them.

This clonotype was picked up many times. CDR3 coding DNA: TGTGCCGTCGCCCTGGGACTAGCGGGAGAACAAGAGACCCAGTACTTC. Protein product: CAVALGLAGEQETQYF. The chain uses TRBV6-1 and TRBJ2-5, with TRBD2 identical over 14 bases. V lost 11 bases and J lost 2; bases outside the gene matches: 10. The CDR3 covers 16 residues. Germline CDR1 and CDR2: MNHNS and SASEGT.

This clonotype was recorded a few times. A read error may be the cause here, since a much bigger clone is one base away. The CDR3 here is CSEPGQGVNEQFF. DNA of the CDR3: TGCAGTGAACCGGGACAGGGGGTCAATGAGCAGTTCTTC. J is TRBJ2-1 and V is TRBV20-1; 11 bases map to TRBD1. The V segment lost 7 bases and the J segment 6 bases; nucleotides outside the gene matches: 5. This CDR3 comprises 13 residues. Germline V lookup: CDR1 DFQATT, CDR2 SNEGSKA (reference sequence).

In its sample, this clonotype was seen many times. The gene calls are TRBV6-6 and TRBJ2-7, with D perhaps given as TRBD1 or TRBD2 (5 bases each). Deletions cut 10 bases from V and 6 bases from J, with 19 bases between. Germline CDR1 and CDR2: MNHNY and SVGAGI (reference sequence). CDR3 length: 13 residues. The CDR3 DNA sequence: TGTGCCAATTCTCCGGGACCGACCTTCGAGCAGTACTTC. It is translated as CANSPGPTFEQYF.

This chain connects TRBV27 to TRBJ2-7; D tentatively fits TRBD1 or TRBD2 (5 bases each). From germline, CDR1 is MNHEY and CDR2 SMNVEV (reference sequence). This CDR3 has 14 residues. The V and J ends lost 6 bases and 0 bases respectively, with 12 bases between them. This CDR3 reads CASSQTGLSYEQYF. Written as DNA, the CDR3 is TGTGCCAGCAGCCAAACAGGACTCTCCTACGAGCAGTACTTC.